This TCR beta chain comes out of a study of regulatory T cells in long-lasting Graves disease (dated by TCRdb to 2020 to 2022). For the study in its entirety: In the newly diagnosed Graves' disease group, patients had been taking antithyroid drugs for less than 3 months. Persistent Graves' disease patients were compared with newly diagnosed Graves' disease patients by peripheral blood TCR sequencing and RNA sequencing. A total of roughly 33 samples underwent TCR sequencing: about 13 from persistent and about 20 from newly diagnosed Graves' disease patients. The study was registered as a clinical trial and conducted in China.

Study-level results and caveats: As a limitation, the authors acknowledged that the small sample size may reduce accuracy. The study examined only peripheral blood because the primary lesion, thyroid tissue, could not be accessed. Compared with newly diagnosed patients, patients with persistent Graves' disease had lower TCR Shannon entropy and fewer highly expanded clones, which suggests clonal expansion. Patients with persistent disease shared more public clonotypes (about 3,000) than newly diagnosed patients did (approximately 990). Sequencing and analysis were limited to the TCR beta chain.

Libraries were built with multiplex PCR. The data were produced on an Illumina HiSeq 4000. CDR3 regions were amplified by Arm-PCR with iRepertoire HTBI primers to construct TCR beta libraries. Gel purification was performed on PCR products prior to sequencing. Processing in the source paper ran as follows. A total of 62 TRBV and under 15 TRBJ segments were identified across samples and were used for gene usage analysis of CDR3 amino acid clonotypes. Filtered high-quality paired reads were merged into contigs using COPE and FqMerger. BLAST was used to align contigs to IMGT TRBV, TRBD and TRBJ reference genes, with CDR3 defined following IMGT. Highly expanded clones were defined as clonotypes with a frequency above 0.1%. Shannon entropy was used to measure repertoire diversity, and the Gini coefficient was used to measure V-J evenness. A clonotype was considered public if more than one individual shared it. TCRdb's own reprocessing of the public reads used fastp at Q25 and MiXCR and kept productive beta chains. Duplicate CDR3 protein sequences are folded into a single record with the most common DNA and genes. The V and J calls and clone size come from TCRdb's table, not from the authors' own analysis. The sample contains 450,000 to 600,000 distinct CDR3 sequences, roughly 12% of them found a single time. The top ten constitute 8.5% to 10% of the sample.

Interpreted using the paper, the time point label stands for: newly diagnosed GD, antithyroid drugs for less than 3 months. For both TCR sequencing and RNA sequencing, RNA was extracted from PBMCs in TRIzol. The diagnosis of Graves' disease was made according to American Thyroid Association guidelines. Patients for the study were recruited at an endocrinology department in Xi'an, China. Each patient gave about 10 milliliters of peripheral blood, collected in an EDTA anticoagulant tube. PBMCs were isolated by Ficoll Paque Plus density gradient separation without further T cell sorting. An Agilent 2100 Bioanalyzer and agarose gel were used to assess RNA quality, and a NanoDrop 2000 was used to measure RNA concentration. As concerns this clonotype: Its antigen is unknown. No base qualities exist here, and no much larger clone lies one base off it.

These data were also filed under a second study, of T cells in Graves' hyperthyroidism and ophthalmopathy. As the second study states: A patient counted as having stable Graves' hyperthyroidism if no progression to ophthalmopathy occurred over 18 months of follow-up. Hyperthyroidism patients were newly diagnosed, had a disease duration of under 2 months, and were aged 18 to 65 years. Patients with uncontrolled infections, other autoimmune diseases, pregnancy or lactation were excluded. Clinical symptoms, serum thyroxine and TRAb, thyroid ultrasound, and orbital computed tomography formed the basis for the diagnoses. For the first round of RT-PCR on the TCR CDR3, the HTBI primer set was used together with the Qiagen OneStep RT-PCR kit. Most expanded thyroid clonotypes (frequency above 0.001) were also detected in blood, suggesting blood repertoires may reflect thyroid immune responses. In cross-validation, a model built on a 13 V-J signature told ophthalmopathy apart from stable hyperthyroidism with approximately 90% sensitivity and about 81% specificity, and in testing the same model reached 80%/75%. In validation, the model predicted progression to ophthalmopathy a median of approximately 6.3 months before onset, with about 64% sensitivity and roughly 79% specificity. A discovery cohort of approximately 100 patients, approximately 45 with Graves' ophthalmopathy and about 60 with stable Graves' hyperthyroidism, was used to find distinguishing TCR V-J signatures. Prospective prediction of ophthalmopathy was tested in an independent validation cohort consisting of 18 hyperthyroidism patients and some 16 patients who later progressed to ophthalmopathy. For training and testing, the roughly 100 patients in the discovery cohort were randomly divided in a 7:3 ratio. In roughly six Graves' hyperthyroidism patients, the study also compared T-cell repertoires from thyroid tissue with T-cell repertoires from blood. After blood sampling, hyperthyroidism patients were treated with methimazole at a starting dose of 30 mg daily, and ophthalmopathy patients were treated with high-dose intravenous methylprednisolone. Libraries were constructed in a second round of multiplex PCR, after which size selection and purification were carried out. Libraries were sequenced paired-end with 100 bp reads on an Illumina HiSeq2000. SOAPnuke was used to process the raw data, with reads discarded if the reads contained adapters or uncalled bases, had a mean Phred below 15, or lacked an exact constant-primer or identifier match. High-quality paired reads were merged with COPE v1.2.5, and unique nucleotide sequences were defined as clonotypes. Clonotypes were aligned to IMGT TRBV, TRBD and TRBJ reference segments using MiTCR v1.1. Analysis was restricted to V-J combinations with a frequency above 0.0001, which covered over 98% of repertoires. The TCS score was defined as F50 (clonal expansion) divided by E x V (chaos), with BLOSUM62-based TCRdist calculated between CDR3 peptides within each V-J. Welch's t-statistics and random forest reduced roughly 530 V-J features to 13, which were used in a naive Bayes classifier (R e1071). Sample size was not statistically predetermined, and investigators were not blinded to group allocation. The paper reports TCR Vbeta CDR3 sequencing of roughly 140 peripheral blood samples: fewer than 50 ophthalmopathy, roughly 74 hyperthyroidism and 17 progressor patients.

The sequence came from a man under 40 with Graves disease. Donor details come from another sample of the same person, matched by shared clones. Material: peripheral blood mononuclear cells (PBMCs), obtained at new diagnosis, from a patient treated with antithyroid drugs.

The CDR3 reads CASSLGGPGNTIYF. The DNA sequence reads TGTGCCAGCAGTTTGGGGGGTCCTGGAAACACCATATATTTT. Recombination connected TRBV27 to TRBJ1-3; the D gene is perhaps TRBD1, from 5 matching bases. Trimming at the junction amounts to 3 bases on V and 2 bases on J, and the germline ends lie 8 bases apart. Including the terminal cysteine and phenylalanine, the CDR3 comprises 14 residues. CDR3 DNA is the only sequence kept; it has 42 bases, read in frame from the first base. CDR1 and CDR2 are drawn from the germline V gene (reference sequence): MNHEY, SMNVEV.